This T cell receptor beta chain was profiled in a study of blood T cell repertoires in COVID-19. Across the whole study: COVID-19 samples, acute and convalescent, were from the United States, Italy and Spain.

CDR3 size: 16 residues. Germline V gene lookup returns CDR1 MNHNS and CDR2 SASEGT. The V end was cut by 3 bases, the J end by 4 bases, with 16 bases between. Sequenced by immunoSEQ multiplex PCR; TCRdb stores in-frame clones only, minus some. The sample lists some 230,000 clones, 65% to 85% occurring once. In this sample, this clone turned up a few times. The sequence came from a woman aged 60-75 years with acute or convalescent COVID-19. The rearrangement links TRBV6-1 to TRBJ2-1, with a possible D match to TRBD1 (7 bases). Input material: peripheral blood. The CDR3 sequence is CASSERGQWPYNEQFF. Written as DNA, the CDR3 is TGTGCCAGCAGTGAGCGGGGACAGTGGCCATACAATGAGCAGTTCTTC.